Presented here are 15 T cell receptor beta chains from one specimen sequenced in a study of spatial heterogeneity in lung cancer. TCRdb passed the 5' RACE reads through MiXCR, listing each CDR3 protein once. The data show 40,000 or so distinct CDR3 sequences, with over 9.5% seen just once and roughly a sixth held by the top ten. Time point specified: blood at routine non-recurrence follow-up after resection. Material: PBMCs, obtained at follow-up. The receptors were sampled from a female donor with early-stage non-small cell lung cancer.

The chain is built from TRBV4-2 and TRBJ1-1; 9 nucleotides match TRBD1. Trimming cost V 4 bases and J 6 bases; bases outside gene matches: 9. The CDR3 is 15 residues long. In germline, CDR1 is LGHNA, CDR2 YNFKEQ. CDR3 in amino acids: CASSLLPGQGAEAFF. The CDR3 DNA reads as TGTGCCAGCAGCCTTTTACCGGGACAGGGAGCTGAAGCTTTCTTT.

The V and J genes are TRBV30 and TRBJ2-2; a weak D match, TRBD1 (5 bases). The V gene lost 3 bases and the J gene lost 5 bases, with 16 bases spanning the gap. Germline V gene sequence: CDR1 GTSNPN, CDR2 SVGIG (reference sequence). The CDR3 length is 15 residues. The CDR3 reads CAWSRARSWTGELFF. The CDR3 nucleotides are TGTGCCTGGAGCAGGGCCCGGAGTTGGACCGGGGAGCTGTTTTTT.

The chain uses TRBV5-5 and TRBJ2-7; D is uncertain. Trimming cost V 10 bases and J 0 bases, with 29 bases left between them. CDR1 is SGHKS and CDR2 is YYEKEE in the germline V gene (reference sequence). The CDR3 totals 18 residues. CDR3 sequence reads: CAVPLTLGGGPSSYEQYF. The CDR3 DNA reads as TGTGCCGTTCCACTGACCCTGGGTGGCGGCCCGAGCTCCTACGAGCAGTACTTC.

The chain recombines TRBV15 with TRBJ2-5; D is unclear. V dropped 0 bases and J dropped 1 base, with 3 bases sitting between them. Germline V CDR1 and CDR2: LNHNV, YYDKDF (reference sequence). This CDR3 is built from 13 residues. The CDR3 DNA follows: TGTGCCACCAGCAGAGATCCCCAAGAGACCCAGTACTTC. This encodes CATSRDPQETQYF.

This clonotype was seen a handful of times. The chain's CDR3 is CASSGPPGSPNTGELFF. CDR3 sequence (DNA): TGTGCCAGCAGTGGCCCCCCGGGCAGCCCCAACACCGGGGAGCTGTTTTTT. The chain employs TRBV2 and TRBJ2-2; no reliable D call. Germline V lookup: CDR1 SNHLY, CDR2 FYNNEI. The V and J ends lost 4 bases and 2 bases respectively, with 17 bases between them. The CDR3 spans 17 residues.

The gene calls are TRBV5-1 and TRBJ2-5; D is possibly TRBD2 (5 bases). The CDR3 has 14 amino acids. V was shortened by 6 bases and J by 1 base, with 13 bases between the two germline ends. CDR1 SGHRS and CDR2 YFSETQ come from the germline V gene. The CDR3 coding sequence is TGCGCCAGCAACCGGGGTAGTTCCCAAGAGACCCAGTACTTC. Translation gives CASNRGSSQETQYF.

This clonotype was picked up many times. V usage is TRBV28 and J usage is TRBJ2-3; 16 bases align to TRBD2. This CDR3 is 16 amino acids long. V was pared by 4 bases and J by 4 bases, with 2 bases of the junction left unmatched. Germline lookup yields CDR1 MDHEN and CDR2 SYDVKM. DNA for the CDR3: TGTGCCAGCAGTTCGGGACTAGCGGGGGGGCCAGATACGCAGTATTTT. Protein: CASSSGLAGGPDTQYF.

This clonotype was recorded at least ten times. The V and J genes are TRBV5-5 and TRBJ2-3, with D hard to call. From germline, CDR1 is SGHKS and CDR2 YYEKEE (reference sequence). Trimming shortened V by 4 bases and J by 3 bases, and 15 bases separated the two germline ends. CDR3 size: 15 residues. This CDR3 reads CASSRDTVPTDTQYF. The CDR3 DNA is TGTGCCAGCAGCCGAGACACCGTACCGACAGATACGCAGTATTTT.

This chain joins TRBV20-1 and TRBJ2-1; D is undetermined. V lost 6 bases and J lost 0, with 15 bases in between. The germline V gene has CDR1 DFQATT and CDR2 SNEGSKA (reference sequence). This CDR3 contains 15 residues. This CDR3 is CSAKKASLSYNEQFF. CDR3 bases: TGCAGTGCCAAGAAAGCGTCACTCTCCTACAATGAGCAGTTCTTC.

A few counts support this clonotype. The chain joins TRBV20-1 to TRBJ1-5; tentative D call: TRBD1 (6 bases). The germline V gene has CDR1 DFQATT and CDR2 SNEGSKA (reference sequence). Trimming took 4 bases from V and 4 from J, leaving 8 bases between them. The CDR3 extends over 12 amino acids. The CDR3 region has the DNA TGCAGTGCTAAGGGGGGGAATCAGCCCCAGCATTTT. It translates to CSAKGGNQPQHF.

This clonotype turned up a few times. This chain uses TRBV18 with TRBJ1-5, with D tentatively TRBD1 (5 bases). The CDR3 runs to 15 residues. V lost 1 base to trimming and J lost 0 bases, with 7 bases between them. CDR1 KGHSH and CDR2 LQKENI come from the germline V gene. The CDR3 here is CASSPQGNSNQPQHF. In DNA form, the CDR3 reads TGTGCCAGCTCACCACAGGGGAATAGCAATCAGCCCCAGCATTTT.

In this sample, this clonotype turned up a few times. CDR3 DNA: TGTGCCAGCACCCCCGCCGTGGGGGTTGGGTACACCGGGGAGCTGTTTTTT. Translating gives CASTPAVGVGYTGELFF. J is TRBJ2-2 and V is TRBV28; D may match TRBD1 or TRBD2 (5 bases each). Trimming took off 7 bases at V and 3 bases at J, with 21 bases between the two ends. This CDR3 has 17 residues. The V gene's germline CDR1 is MDHEN and CDR2 SYDVKM.

This clonotype was counted at least ten times. The gene calls are TRBV29-1 and TRBJ2-1, with D tentatively TRBD2 (7 bases). Trimming cost V 3 bases and J 1 base, with 13 bases left between them. Germline lookup yields CDR1 SQVTM and CDR2 ANQGSEA. The CDR3 has 15 residues. Here the CDR3 DNA reads TGCAGCGTTGATGTGGGAGGGGGTTCCTACAATGAGCAGTTCTTC. The encoded protein is CSVDVGGGSYNEQFF.

The CDR3 sequence: CSAHNSQGAEKLFF. DNA of the CDR3: TGCAGCGCCCACAACAGCCAGGGAGCTGAAAAACTGTTTTTT. The J gene is TRBJ1-4, the V gene TRBV29-1; tentative D call: TRBD1 (5 bases). V shed 7 bases and J shed 7 bases, with 19 bases lying between them. This CDR3 is built from 14 residues. From germline, CDR1 is SQVTM and CDR2 ANQGSEA. Full variable domain (outside the CDR3, taken from reference TRBV29-1 and TRBJ1-4): SAVISQKPSRDICQRGTSLTIQCQVDSQVTMMFWYRQQPGQSLTLIATANQGSEATYESGFVIDKFPISRPNLTFSTLTVSNMSPEDSSIYLCSAHNSQGAEKLFFGSGTQLSVL.

This clonotype occurred many times. This chain uses TRBV12-3 or TRBV12-4 with TRBJ1-1; D is unclear. The CDR3 has 14 residues. With 3 bases removed from V and 0 bases from J, the gap between germline ends came to 8 bases. The CDR3 loop is CASSFTVLNTEAFF. In nucleotides, the CDR3 is TGTGCCAGCAGTTTCACGGTATTGAACACTGAAGCTTTCTTT.